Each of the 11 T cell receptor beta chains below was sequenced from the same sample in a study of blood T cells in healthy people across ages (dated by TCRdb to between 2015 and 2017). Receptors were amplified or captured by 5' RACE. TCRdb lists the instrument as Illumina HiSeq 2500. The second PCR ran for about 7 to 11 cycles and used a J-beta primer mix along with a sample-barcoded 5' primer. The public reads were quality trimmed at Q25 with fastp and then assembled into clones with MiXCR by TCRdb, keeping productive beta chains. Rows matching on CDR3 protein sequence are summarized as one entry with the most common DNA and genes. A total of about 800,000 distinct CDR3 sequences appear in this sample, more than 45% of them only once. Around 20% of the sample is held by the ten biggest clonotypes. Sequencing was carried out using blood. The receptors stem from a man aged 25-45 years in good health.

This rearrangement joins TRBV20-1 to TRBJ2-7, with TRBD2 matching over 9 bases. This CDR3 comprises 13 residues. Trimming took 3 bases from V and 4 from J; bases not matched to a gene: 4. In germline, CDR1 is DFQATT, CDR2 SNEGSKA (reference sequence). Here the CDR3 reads CSASAGGEYEQYF. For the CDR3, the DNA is TGCAGTGCTAGTGCGGGAGGGGAATACGAGCAGTACTTC.

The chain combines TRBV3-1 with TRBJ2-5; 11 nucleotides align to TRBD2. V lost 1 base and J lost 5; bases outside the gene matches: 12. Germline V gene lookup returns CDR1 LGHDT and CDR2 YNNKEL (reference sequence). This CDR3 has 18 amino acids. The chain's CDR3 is CASSQVLSSGGPEETQYF. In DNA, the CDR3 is TGTGCCAGCAGCCAAGTCTTGTCTAGCGGGGGGCCGGAGGAGACCCAGTACTTC.

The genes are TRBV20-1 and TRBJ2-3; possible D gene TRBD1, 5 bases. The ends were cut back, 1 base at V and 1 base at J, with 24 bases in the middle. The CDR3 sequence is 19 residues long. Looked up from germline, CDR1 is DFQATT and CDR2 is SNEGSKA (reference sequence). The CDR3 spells CSARVLRAHLGAGTDTQYF. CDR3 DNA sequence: TGCAGTGCTAGAGTACTAAGGGCTCACCTTGGGGCCGGCACAGATACGCAGTATTTT.

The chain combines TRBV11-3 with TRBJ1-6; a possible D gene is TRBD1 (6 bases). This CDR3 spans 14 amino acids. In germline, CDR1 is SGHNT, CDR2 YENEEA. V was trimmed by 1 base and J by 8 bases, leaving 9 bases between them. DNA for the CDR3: TGTGCCAGCAGCTTAGGACCAGGGGATTCACCCCTCCACTTT. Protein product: CASSLGPGDSPLHF.

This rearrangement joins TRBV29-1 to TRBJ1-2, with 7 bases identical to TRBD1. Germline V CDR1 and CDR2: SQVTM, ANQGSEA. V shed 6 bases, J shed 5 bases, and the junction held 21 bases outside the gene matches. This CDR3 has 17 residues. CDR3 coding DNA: TGCAGCGTCCTTCCTCCGGGACAGACCACCTTGTGGTATGGCTACACCTTC. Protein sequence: CSVLPPGQTTLWYGYTF. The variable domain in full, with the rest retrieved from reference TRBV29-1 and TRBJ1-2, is SAVISQKPSRDICQRGTSLTIQCQVDSQVTMMFWYRQQPGQSLTLIATANQGSEATYESGFVIDKFPISRPNLTFSTLTVSNMSPEDSSIYLCSVLPPGQTTLWYGYTFGSGTRLTVV.

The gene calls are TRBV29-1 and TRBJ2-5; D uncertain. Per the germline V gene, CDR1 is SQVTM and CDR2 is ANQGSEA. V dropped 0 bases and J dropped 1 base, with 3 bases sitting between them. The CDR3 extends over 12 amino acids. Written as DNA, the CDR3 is TGCAGCGTTGAAGAAATCCAAGAGACCCAGTACTTC. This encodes CSVEEIQETQYF.

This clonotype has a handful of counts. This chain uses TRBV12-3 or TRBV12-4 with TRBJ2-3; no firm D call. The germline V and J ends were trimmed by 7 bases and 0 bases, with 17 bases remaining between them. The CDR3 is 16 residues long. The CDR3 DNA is TGTGCCAGCACTTCTTGGGCCCAGGCTAGCACAGATACGCAGTATTTT. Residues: CASTSWAQASTDTQYF.

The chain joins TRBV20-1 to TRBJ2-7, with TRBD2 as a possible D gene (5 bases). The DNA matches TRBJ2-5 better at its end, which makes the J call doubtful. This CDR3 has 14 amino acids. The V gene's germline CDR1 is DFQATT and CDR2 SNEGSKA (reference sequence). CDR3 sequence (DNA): TGCAGTGCTAGGGTGGACGGAGGATGGGAGACCCAGTACTTC. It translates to CSARVDGGWETQYF.

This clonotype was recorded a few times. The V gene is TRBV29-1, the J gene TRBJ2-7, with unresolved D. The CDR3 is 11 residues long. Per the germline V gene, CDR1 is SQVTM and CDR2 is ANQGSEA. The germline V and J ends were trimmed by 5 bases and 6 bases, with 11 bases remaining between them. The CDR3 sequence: CSVRFASEQYF. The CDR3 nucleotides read TGCAGCGTTCGATTCGCTTCCGAGCAGTACTTC.

This CDR3 reads CAISDNQGNQPQHF. The CDR3 nucleotides read TGTGCCATCAGTGATAATCAGGGCAATCAGCCCCAGCATTTT. This chain uses TRBV10-3 with TRBJ1-5; D is ambiguous. CDR1 ENHRY and CDR2 SYGVKD come from the germline V gene. V shed 3 bases and J shed 2 bases, with 8 bases lying between them. CDR3 length equals 14 residues.

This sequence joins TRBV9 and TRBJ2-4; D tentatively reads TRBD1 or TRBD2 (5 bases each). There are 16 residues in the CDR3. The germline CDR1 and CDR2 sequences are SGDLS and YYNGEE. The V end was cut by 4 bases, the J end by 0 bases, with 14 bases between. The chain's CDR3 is CASSPRGDLAKNIQYF. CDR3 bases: TGTGCCAGCAGCCCGAGGGGAGATTTAGCCAAAAACATTCAGTACTTC.